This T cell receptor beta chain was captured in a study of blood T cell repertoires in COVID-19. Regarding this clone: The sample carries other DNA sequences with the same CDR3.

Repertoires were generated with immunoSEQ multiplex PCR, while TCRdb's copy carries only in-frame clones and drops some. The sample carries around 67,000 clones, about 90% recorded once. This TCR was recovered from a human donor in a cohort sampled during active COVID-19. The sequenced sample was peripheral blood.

CDR3 DNA sequence: TGTGCCAGCAGCCCGTCGGGCTACGAGCAGTACTTC. Translated: CASSPSGYEQYF. The chain employs TRBV7-2 and TRBJ2-7, with D unclear. V was trimmed by 5 bases and J by 3 bases, leaving 8 bases between them. CDR3 size: 12 residues. Germline-derived CDR1 and CDR2 are SGHTA and FQGNSA.